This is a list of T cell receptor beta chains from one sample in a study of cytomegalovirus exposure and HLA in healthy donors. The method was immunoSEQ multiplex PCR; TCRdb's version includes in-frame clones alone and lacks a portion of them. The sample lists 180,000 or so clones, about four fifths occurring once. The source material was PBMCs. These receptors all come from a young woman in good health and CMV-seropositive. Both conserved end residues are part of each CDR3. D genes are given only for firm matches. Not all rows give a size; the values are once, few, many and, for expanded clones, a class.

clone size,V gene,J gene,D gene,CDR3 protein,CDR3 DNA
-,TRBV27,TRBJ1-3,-,CASSFAQGNTIYF,TGTGCCAGCAGTTTTGCCCAGGGAAACACCATATATTTT
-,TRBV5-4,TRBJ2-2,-,CASGGLTGELFF,TGTGCCAGCGGGGGACTCACCGGGGAGCTGTTTTTT
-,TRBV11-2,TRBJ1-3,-,CASSLVIEGYGNTIYF,TGTGCCAGCAGCTTAGTTATCGAGGGCTACGGAAACACCATATATTTT
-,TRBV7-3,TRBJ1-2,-,CASSLNGDGFGYTF,TGTGCCAGCAGCTTAAACGGGGATGGATTTGGCTACACCTTC
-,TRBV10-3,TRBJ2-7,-,CAISEKEVTYEQYF,TGTGCCATCAGTGAGAAGGAGGTTACCTACGAGCAGTACTTC
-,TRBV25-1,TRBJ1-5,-,CASSEYGGLWPQHF,TGTGCCAGCAGTGAATATGGGGGGTTGTGGCCCCAGCATTTT
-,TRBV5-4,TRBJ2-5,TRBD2,CASSRGVQETQYF,TGTGCCAGCAGCCGGGGGGTTCAAGAGACCCAGTACTTC
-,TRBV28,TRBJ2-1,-,CASSLGGGLYNEQFF,TGTGCCAGCAGTCTTGGGGGGGGGCTGTACAATGAGCAGTTCTTC
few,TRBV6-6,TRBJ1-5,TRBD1,CASGQGFNQPQHF,TGTGCCAGCGGACAGGGGTTTAATCAGCCCCAGCATTTT
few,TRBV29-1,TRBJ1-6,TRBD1,CSARTGPNSPLHF,TGCAGCGCCCGGACAGGCCCAAATTCACCCCTCCACTTT
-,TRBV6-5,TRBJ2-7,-,CASSSTIDHEQYF,TGTGCCAGCAGTTCCACTATTGATCACGAGCAGTACTTC
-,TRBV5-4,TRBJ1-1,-,CASSPGSRDTEAFF,TGTGCCAGCAGCCCCGGCAGCCGGGACACTGAAGCTTTCTTT
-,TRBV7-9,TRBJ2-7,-,CASSPTVAAYEQYF,TGTGCCAGCAGCCCGACGGTCGCGGCCTACGAGCAGTACTTC
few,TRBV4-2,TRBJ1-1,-,CASSLSPRVNTEAFF,TGTGCCAGCAGCCTTTCTCCACGGGTGAACACTGAAGCTTTCTTT
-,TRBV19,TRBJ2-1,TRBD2,CASSSRSGLAALSKQFF,TGTGCCAGTAGTAGCAGGTCGGGACTAGCGGCGCTTAGTAAGCAGTTCTTC
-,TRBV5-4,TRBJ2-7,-,CASSLGGNYEQYF,TGTGCCAGCAGCTTGGGCGGGAACTACGAGCAGTACTTC
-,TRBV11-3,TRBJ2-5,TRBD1,CASSSGTGKETQYF,TGTGCCAGCAGCTCAGGGACAGGGAAAGAGACCCAGTACTTC
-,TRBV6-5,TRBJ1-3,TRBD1,CASSPEGGTGKIYF,TGTGCCAGCAGTCCCGAGGGGGGGACAGGGAAAATATATTTT
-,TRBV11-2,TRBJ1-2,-,CASSLGTHGARYTF,TGTGCCAGCAGCTTAGGGACACACGGCGCCCGCTACACCTTC
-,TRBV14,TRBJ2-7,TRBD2,CASSHAGGDHEQYF,TGTGCCAGCAGCCACGCCGGGGGGGACCACGAGCAGTACTTC
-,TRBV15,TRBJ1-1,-,CATSRDSRNTEAFF,TGTGCCACCAGCAGAGATAGCAGGAACACTGAAGCTTTCTTT
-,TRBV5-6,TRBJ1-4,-,CASSLAGGVGQWLFF,TGTGCCAGCAGCTTGGCAGGAGGGGTCGGTCAGTGGCTGTTTTTT
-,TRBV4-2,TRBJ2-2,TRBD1,CASRQQGATGELFF,TGTGCCAGCAGACAACAGGGGGCCACCGGGGAGCTGTTTTTT
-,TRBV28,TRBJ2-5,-,CASSNSDFQETQYF,TGTGCCAGCAGTAACTCGGACTTCCAAGAGACCCAGTACTTC
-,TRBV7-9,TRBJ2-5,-,CASSLVIRGEETQYF,TGTGCCAGCAGCTTAGTCATCAGGGGAGAAGAGACCCAGTACTTC
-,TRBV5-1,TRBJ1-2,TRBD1,CASSLESGGNYGYTF,TGCGCCAGCAGCTTGGAGTCAGGGGGCAACTATGGCTACACCTTC
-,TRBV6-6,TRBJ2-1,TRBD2,CASSYGGSGGGGEQFF,TGTGCCAGCAGTTACGGAGGTAGCGGGGGCGGGGGTGAGCAGTTCTTC
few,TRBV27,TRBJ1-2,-,CASSLSEGSNYGYTF,TGTGCCAGCAGTTTATCTGAGGGATCTAACTATGGCTACACCTTC
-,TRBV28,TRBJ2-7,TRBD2,CASMVAGGGWSYEQYF,TGTGCCAGCATGGTAGCGGGGGGGGGCTGGTCCTACGAGCAGTACTTC
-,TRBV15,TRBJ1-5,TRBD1,CATSRDQSGGDQPQHF,TGTGCCACCAGCAGAGATCAGTCAGGGGGCGATCAGCCCCAGCATTTT
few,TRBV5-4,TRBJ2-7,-,CASSLEVSRSYEQYF,TGTGCCAGCAGCTTGGAAGTATCCAGGTCCTACGAGCAGTACTTC
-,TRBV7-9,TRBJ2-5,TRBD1,CASSEAGTGGPQETQYF,TGTGCCAGCAGCGAGGCCGGGACAGGGGGTCCCCAAGAGACCCAGTACTTC
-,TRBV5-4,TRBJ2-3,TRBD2,CASSSTSGVADTQYF,TGTGCCAGCAGCTCGACTAGCGGGGTAGCAGATACGCAGTATTTT
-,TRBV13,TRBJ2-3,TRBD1,CASSPRTGLDTQYF,TGTGCCAGCAGCCCGAGGACAGGGCTCGATACGCAGTATTTT
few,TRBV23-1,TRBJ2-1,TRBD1,CASSQPTGGPMIRSSYNEQFF,TGCGCCAGCAGTCAGCCCACAGGGGGCCCGATGATAAGGAGCTCCTACAATGAGCAGTTCTTC
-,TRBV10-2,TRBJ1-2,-,CASSESQGNYGYTF,TGCGCCAGCAGTGAGAGTCAGGGGAACTATGGCTACACCTTC
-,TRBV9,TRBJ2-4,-,CASSPRGTAIAKNIQYF,TGTGCCAGCAGCCCCCGCGGGACCGCGATAGCCAAAAACATTCAGTACTTC
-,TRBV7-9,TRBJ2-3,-,CASSPSAADAQYF,TGTGCCAGCAGCCCCTCAGCAGCGGATGCGCAGTATTTT
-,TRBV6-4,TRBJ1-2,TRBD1,CASRPVTGGKDYGYTF,TGTGCCAGCAGACCCGTCACAGGGGGCAAGGACTATGGCTACACCTTC
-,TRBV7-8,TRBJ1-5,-,CASSFGGSYSNQPQHF,TGTGCCAGCAGCTTCGGGGGGAGCTATAGCAATCAGCCCCAGCATTTT
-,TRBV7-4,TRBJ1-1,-,CASSIEGLGAFF,TGTGCCAGCAGCATCGAGGGCTTAGGGGCTTTCTTT
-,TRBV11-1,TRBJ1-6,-,CASSFGEGLGSPLHF,TGTGCCAGCAGCTTTGGAGAGGGTCTTGGCTCACCCCTCCACTTT
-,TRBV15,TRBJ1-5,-,CATSGRLNQPQHF,TGTGCCACCAGCGGGCGTCTCAATCAGCCCCAGCATTTT
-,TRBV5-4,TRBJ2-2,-,CASSLPQGWTNSGELFF,TGTGCCAGCAGCTTGCCGCAGGGATGGACCAACAGCGGGGAGCTGTTTTTT
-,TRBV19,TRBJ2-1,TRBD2,CASSIIRLAGGANNEQFF,TGTGCCAGTAGTATTATAAGACTAGCGGGGGGCGCTAACAATGAGCAGTTCTTC
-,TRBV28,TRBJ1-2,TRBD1,CASSPPMIQGARGYTF,TGTGCCAGCAGTCCACCTATGATCCAGGGGGCGCGGGGCTACACCTTC